This TCR beta chain was retrieved from a study of blood T cells in healthy people across ages. Using a J-beta primer mix together with a sample-barcoded 5' primer, a second PCR was run for roughly 6 to 12 cycles. TCRdb processed the 5' RACE reads anew with MiXCR; each CDR3 protein has one entry. The sample lists hundreds of thousands of distinct CDR3 sequences, around 45% occurring once. V lost 5 bases and J 1 base, leaving 11 bases between the germline ends. Germline CDR1 and CDR2: DFQATT and SNEGSKA (reference sequence). The CDR3 length is 13 residues. Extraction yielded at least 5 micrograms of total RNA per sample. Study conclusions and caveats: One million T cells yielded diversity estimates that were considered underestimates. No conclusive comparison of naive versus antigen-experienced cells was possible with unsorted PBMCs. Per million T cells, TCR beta diversity dropped roughly linearly as age increased.

About this clonotype itself: Antigen unknown.

The rearrangement links TRBV20-1 to TRBJ1-1; D may be TRBD1 (5 bases). The receptor comes from an elderly man in good health. The source material was blood. The CDR3 nucleotides read TGCAGTGCTCCGGGACGTGGGAACACTGAAGCTTTCTTT. This translates into CSAPGRGNTEAFF.